The T cell receptor (beta chain) described here comes from a study of PD-1 blockade in classical Hodgkin lymphoma. For the study at large: The nivolumab dose that patients received was 3 mg/kg, given intravenously every 2 weeks.

The protocol was immunoSEQ multiplex PCR, while the TCRdb copy is restricted to in-frame clones and leaves out a portion. Of approximately 90,000 clones listed, around nine tenths are singletons. Between the trimmed V and J ends, which lost 3 bases and 5 bases, there was a span of 22 bases. Germline V gene sequence: CDR1 LNHNV, CDR2 YYDKDF (reference sequence). The CDR3 runs to 17 residues. Brentuximab vedotin exposure varied, and every patient relapsed after autologous stem cell transplantation. This rearrangement joins TRBV15 to TRBJ1-2; no reliable D call. This sequence originates from a human donor with classical Hodgkin lymphoma. Specimen: peripheral blood mononuclear cells (PBMCs), collected before the second cycle of nivolumab. The CDR3 region is CATSSPGRPREKYGYTF. The DNA for the CDR3 is TGTGCCACCAGCAGCCCCGGACGCCCCCGAGAAAAATATGGCTACACCTTC.